This TCR beta chain was captured by sequencing in a study of OX40 agonist ivuxolimab in advanced cancers. Overall study context: Patients took ivuxolimab, an agonistic anti-OX40 (CD134) antibody. Past anti-PD-1, anti-PD-L1 or anti-CTLA-4 therapy was accepted, and roughly 38% had received some.

Data came from immunoSEQ multiplex PCR; TCRdb stores just in-frame clones and leaves some out. The sample lists some 45,000 clones; around 84% were seen once. Germline V gene data show CDR1 as SEHNR and CDR2 as FQNEAQ (reference sequence). The CDR3 extends over 13 amino acids. Trimming removed 5 bases from V and 7 bases from J, with 15 bases in between. Sequenced material: CD4+ or CD8+ T cells sorted from blood, taken in a trial of the OX40 agonist ivuxolimab. This receptor was obtained from an adult with an advanced solid tumor such as melanoma, head and neck, liver or kidney cancer. The V and J genes are TRBV7-9 and TRBJ2-7; possibly TRBD1 for D (5 bases). CDR3 sequence reads: CASSPARVGEQYF. In nucleotides, the CDR3 is TGTGCCAGCAGCCCTGCCAGGGTGGGGGAGCAGTACTTC.